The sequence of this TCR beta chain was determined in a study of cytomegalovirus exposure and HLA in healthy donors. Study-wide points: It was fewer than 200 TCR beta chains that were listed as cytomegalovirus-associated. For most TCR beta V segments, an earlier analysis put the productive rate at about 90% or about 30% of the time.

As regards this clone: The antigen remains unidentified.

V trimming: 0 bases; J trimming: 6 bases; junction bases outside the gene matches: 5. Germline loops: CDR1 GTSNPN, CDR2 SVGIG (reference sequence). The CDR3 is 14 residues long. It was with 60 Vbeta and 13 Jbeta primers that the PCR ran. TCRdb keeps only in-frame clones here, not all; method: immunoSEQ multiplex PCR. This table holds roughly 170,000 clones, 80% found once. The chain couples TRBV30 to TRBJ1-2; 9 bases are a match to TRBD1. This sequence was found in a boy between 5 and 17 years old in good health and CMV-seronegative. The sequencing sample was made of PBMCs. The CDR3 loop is CAWSVDRGPNGYTF. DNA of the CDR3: TGTGCCTGGAGTGTGGACAGGGGCCCGAATGGCTACACCTTC.